Shown below are 2 T cell receptor beta chains from a single sample sequenced in a study of T-cell reconstitution after alpha-beta-depleted transplantation in children. During its preparation, the TCRbeta library received unique molecular identifiers. MiXCR, run by TCRdb on the PCR reads, gives a single entry per CDR3 protein. The sample comprises hundreds of thousands of distinct CDR3 sequences, approximately 15% of which are singletons, and 1.1% rests with the top ten. Sequences were derived from PBMCs from the stem cell graft donor, sampled from the stem cell graft. The source is a human donor who donated a stem cell graft to a child with acute myeloid leukemia.

In this sample, this clonotype turned up many times. V is TRBV4-3 and J is TRBJ2-3; TRBD2 agrees at 14 bases. The germline V gene has CDR1 LGHNA and CDR2 YSLEER. CDR3 length equals 18 residues. The V and J ends lost 3 bases and 0 bases, in that order; junction bases with no gene match: 5. The CDR3 DNA is TGCGCCAGCAGCCAGGGACTAGCGGGGGCTTTAAGCACAGATACGCAGTATTTT. It yields the protein CASSQGLAGALSTDTQYF.

This clonotype showed up just a few times. The V gene is TRBV6-1, the J gene TRBJ2-5; D ambiguous. V dropped 6 bases and J dropped 1 base, with 15 bases sitting between them. From germline, CDR1 is MNHNS and CDR2 SASEGT. The CDR3 covers 15 residues. The CDR3 DNA sequence: TGTGCCAGCAGCCGCCGACAATTCCTCCAAGAGACCCAGTACTTC. Encoded protein: CASSRRQFLQETQYF.